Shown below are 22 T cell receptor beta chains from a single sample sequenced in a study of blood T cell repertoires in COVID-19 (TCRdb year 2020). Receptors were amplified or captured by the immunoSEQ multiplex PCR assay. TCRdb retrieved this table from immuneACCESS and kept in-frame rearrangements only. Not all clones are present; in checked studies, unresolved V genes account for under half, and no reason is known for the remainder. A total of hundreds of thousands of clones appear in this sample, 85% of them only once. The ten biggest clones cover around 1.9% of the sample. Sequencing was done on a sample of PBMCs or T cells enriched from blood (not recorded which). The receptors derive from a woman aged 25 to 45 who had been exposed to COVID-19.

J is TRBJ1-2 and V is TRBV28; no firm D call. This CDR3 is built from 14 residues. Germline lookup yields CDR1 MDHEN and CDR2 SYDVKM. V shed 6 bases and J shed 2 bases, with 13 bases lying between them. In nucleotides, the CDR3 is TGTGCCAGCAGCCTACTCTACTCAAACTATGGCTACACCTTC. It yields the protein CASSLLYSNYGYTF.

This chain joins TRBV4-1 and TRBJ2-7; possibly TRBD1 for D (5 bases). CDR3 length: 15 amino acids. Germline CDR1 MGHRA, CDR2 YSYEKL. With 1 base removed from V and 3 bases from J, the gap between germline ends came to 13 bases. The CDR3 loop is CASSQVTTAGYEQYF. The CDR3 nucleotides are TGCGCCAGCAGCCAAGTGACGACAGCAGGCTACGAGCAGTACTTC.

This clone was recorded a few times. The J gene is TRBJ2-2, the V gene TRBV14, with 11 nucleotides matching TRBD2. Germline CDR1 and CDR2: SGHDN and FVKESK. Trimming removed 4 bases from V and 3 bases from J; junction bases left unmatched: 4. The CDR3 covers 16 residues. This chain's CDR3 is CASSLRGLADTGELFF. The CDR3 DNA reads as TGTGCCAGCAGCCTCCGGGGACTAGCGGACACCGGGGAGCTGTTTTTT.

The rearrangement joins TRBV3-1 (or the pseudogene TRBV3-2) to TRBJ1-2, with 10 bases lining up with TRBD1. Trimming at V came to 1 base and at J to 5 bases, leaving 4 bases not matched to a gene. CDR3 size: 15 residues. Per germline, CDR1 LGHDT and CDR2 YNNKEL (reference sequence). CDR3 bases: TGTGCCAGCAGCCAAGGAGGGGACAGGGGTTATGGCTACACCTTC. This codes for CASSQGGDRGYGYTF.

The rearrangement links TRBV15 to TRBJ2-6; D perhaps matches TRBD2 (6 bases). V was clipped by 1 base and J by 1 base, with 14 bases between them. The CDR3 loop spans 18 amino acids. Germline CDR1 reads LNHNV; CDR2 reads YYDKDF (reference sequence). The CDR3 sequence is CATSRVTSSLSGANVLTF. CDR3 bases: TGTGCCACCAGCAGAGTGACTAGTTCCCTATCTGGGGCCAACGTCCTGACTTTC.

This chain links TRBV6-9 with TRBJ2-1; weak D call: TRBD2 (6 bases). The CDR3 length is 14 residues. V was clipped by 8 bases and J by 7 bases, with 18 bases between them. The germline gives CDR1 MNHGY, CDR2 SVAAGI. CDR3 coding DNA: TGTGCCAGCGCAGTACCGGGAGAAGAGAATGAGCAGTTCTTC. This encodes CASAVPGEENEQFF.

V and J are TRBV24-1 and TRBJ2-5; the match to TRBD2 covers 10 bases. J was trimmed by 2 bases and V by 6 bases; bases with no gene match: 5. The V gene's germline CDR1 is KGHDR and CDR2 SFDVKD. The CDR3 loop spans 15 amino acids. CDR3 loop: CATSWTSGDQETQYF. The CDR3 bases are TGTGCCACCAGTTGGACTAGCGGTGATCAAGAGACCCAGTACTTC.

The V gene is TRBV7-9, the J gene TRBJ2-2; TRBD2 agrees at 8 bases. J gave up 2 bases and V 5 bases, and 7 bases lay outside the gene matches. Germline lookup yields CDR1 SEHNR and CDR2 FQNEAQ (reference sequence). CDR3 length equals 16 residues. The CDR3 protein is CASSPLGGGNTGELFF. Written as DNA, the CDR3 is TGTGCCAGCAGCCCCCTCGGGGGGGGCAACACCGGGGAGCTGTTTTTT.

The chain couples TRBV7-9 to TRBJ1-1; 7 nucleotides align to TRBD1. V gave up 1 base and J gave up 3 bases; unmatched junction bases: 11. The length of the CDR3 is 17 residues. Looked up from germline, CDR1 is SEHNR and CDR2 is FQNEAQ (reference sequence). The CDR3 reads CASSLVQAGGRDTEAFF. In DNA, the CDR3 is TGTGCCAGCAGCTTAGTCCAGGCAGGGGGAAGGGACACTGAAGCTTTCTTT.

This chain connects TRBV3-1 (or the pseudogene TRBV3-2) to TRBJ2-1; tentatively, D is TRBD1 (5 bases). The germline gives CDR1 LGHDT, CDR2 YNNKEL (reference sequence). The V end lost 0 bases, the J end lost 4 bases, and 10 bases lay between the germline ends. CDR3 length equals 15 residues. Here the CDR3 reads CASSQDPAGYNEQFF. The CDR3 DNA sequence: TGTGCCAGCAGCCAAGATCCCGCAGGGTACAATGAGCAGTTCTTC.

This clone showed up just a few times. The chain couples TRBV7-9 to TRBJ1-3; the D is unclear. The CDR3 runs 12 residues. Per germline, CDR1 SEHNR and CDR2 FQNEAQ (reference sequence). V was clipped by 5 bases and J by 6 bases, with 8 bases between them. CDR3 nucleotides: TGTGCCAGCAGCAACATCGAAAACACCATATATTTT. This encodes CASSNIENTIYF.

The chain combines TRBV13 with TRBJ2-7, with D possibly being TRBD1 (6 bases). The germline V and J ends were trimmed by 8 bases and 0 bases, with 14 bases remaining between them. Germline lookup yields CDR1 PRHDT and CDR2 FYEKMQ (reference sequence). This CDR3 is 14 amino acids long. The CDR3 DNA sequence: TGTGCCAGCCGCATGACGGACAGCTCCTACGAGCAGTACTTC. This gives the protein CASRMTDSSYEQYF.

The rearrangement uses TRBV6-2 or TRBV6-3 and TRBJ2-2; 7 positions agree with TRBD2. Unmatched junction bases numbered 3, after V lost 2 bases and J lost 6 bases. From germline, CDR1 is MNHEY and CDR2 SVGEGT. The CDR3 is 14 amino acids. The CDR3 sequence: CASSYKLASGELFF. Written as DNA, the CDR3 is TGTGCCAGCAGTTACAAACTAGCGTCCGGGGAGCTGTTTTTT.

The CDR3 loop is CAISPRGTEAFF. The CDR3 region has the DNA TGTGCCATCAGTCCCAGGGGGACTGAAGCTTTCTTT. The chain combines TRBV10-3 with TRBJ1-1; 7 positions match TRBD1. The CDR3 is 12 amino acids. Germline assignment: CDR1 ENHRY and CDR2 SYGVKD. Unmatched junction bases numbered 2, after V lost 5 bases and J lost 5 bases.

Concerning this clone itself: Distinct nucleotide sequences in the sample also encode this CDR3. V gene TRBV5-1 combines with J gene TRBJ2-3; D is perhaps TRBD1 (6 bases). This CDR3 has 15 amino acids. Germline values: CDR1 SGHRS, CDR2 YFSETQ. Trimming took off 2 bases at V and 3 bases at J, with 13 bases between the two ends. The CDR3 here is CASSLSRGGTDTQYF. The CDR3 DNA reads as TGCGCCAGCAGCTTATCTAGAGGGGGAACAGATACGCAGTATTTT.

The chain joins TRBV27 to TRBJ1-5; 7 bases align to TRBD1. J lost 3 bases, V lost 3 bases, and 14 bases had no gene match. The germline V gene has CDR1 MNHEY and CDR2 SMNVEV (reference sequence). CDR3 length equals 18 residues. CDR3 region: CASSFAPIQGISNQPQHF. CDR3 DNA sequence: TGTGCCAGCAGTTTCGCCCCGATACAGGGGATTTCCAATCAGCCCCAGCATTTT.

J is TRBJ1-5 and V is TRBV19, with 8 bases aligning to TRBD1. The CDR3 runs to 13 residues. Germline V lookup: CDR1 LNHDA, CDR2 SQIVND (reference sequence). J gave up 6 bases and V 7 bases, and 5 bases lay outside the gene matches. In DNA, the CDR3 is TGTGCCAGTAATAGACAGGGGATTCAGCCCCAGCATTTT. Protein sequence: CASNRQGIQPQHF.

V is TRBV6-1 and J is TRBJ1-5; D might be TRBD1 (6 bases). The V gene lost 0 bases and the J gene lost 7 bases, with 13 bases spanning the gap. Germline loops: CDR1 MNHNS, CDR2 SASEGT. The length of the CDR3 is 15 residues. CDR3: CASSEALGQFQPQHF. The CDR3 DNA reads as TGTGCCAGCAGTGAAGCGCTAGGACAGTTCCAGCCCCAGCATTTT.

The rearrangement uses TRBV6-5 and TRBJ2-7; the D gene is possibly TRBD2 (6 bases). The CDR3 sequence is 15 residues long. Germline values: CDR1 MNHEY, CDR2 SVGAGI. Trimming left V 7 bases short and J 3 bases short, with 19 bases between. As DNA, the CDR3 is TGTGCCAGCACCTCGGGAGCTAGCAGAAACTACGAGCAGTACTTC. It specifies CASTSGASRNYEQYF.

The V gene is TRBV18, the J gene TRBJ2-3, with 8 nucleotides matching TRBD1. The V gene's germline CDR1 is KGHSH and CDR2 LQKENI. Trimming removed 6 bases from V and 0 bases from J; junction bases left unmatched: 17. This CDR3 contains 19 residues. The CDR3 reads CASSQTGTGHLSSTDTQYF. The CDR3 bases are TGTGCCAGCTCCCAGACCGGGACAGGCCATCTATCTAGCACAGATACGCAGTATTTT.

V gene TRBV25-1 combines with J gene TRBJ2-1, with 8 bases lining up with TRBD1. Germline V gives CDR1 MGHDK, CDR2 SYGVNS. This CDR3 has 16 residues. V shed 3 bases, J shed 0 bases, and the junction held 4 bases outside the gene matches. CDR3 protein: CASSDRTGGSYNEQFF. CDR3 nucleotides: TGTGCCAGCAGTGATAGAACAGGGGGCTCCTACAATGAGCAGTTCTTC. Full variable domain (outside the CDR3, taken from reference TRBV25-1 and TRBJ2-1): EADIYQTPRYLVIGTGKKITLECSQTMGHDKMYWYQQDPGMELHLIHYSYGVNSTEKGDLSSESTVSRIRTEHFPLTLESARPSHTSQYLCASSDRTGGSYNEQFFGPGTRLTVL.

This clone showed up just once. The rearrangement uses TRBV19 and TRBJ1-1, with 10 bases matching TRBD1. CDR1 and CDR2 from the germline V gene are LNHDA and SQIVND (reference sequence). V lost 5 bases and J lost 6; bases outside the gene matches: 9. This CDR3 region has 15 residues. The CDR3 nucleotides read TGTGCCAGTAGTCCCGGGACAGGGGAGTACGCTGAAGCTTTCTTT. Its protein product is CASSPGTGEYAEAFF.